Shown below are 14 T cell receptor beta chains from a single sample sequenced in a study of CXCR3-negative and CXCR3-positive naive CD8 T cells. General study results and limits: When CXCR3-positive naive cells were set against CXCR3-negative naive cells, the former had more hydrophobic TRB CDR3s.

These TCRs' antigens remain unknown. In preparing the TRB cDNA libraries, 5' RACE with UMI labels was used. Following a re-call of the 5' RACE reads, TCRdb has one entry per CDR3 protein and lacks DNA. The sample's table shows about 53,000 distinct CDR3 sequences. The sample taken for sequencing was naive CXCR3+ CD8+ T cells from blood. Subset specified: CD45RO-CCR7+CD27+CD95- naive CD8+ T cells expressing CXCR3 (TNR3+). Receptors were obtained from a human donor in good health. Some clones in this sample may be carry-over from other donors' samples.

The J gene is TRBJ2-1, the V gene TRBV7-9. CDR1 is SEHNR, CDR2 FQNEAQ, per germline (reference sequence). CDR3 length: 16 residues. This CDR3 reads CAGSLKDRGSYNEQFF.

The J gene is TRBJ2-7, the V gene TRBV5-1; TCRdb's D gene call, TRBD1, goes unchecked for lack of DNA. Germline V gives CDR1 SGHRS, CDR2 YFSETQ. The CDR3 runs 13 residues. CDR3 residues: CASSLGQGQEQYF. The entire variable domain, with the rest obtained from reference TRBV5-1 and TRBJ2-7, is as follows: KAGVTQTPRYLIKTRGQQVTLSCSPISGHRSVSWYQQTPGQGLQFLFEYFSETQRNKGNFPGRFSGRQFSNSRSEMNVSTLELGDSALYLCASSLGQGQEQYFGPGTRLTVT.

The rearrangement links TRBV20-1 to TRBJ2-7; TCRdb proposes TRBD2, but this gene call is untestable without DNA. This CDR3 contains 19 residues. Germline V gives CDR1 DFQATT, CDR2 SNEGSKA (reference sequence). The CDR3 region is CSARGDGRGGPRLTYEQYF.

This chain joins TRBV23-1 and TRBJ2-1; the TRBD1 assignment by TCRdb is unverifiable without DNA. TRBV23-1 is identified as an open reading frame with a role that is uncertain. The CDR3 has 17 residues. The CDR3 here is CASSHPRGTVYYNEQFF.

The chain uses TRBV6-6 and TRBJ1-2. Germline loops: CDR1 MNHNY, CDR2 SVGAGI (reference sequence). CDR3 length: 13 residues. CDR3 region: CASSFGPDYGYTF.

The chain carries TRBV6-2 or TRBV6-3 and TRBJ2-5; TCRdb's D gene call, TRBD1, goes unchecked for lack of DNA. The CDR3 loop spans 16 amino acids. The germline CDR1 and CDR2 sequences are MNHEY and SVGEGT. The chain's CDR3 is CASSYPGGQTQETQYF.

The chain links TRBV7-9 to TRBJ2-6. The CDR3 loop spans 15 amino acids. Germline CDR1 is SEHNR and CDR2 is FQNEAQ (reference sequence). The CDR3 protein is CASSPADSGANVLTF.

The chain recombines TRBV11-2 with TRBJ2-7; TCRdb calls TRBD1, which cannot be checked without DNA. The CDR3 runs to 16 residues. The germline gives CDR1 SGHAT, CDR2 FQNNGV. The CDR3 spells CASSLEGRVIENEQYF.

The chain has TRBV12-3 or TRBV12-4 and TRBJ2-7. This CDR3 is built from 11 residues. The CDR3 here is CASSVSYEQYF.

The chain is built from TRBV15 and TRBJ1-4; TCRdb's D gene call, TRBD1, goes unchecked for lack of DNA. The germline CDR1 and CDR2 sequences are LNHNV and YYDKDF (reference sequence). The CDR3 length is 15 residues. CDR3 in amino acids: CATWTGGSTNEKLFF.

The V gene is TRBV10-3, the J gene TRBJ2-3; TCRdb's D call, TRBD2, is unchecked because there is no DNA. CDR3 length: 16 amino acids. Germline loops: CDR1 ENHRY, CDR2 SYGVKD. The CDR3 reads CAIKRISGANTDTQYF.

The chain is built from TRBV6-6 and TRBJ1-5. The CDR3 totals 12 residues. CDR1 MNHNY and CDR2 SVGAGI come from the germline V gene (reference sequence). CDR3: CAVTEGNQPQHF.

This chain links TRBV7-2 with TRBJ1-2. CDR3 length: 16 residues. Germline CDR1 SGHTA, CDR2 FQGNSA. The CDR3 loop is CASSSLPAGTEYGYTF. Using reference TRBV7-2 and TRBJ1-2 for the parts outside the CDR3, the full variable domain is GAGVSQSPSNKVTEKGKDVELRCDPISGHTALYWYRQSLGQGLEFLIYFQGNSAPDKSGLPSDRFSAERTGGSVSTLTIQRTQQEDSAVYLCASSSLPAGTEYGYTFGSGTRLTVV.

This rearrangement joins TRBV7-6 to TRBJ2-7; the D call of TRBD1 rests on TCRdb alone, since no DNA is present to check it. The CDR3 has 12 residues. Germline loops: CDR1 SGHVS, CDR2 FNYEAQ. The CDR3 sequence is CASRGGGYEQYF.